A selection of T cell receptor beta chains follows, all from one sample in a study of cytomegalovirus exposure and HLA in healthy donors. Libraries were prepared by immunoSEQ multiplex PCR; TCRdb keeps only in-frame clonotypes and omits some of them. The data contain roughly 130,000 clones, 80% of them singletons. Specimen: PBMCs. Receptors originate from a man aged 30 to 45 in good health and CMV-seronegative. The CDR3 runs from the conserved cysteine through the conserved F or W.

TRBV2	NA	CASTGDSYYEQYF
TRBV7-6	TRBJ2-1	CASSFGTSGNNEQFF
TRBV7-9	TRBJ2-5	CASSLGSLAGAETQYF
TRBV27	TRBJ2-7	CASSLSGTPYEQYF
TRBV19	TRBJ1-5	CASSIDAFRGAADQPQHF
TRBV6-5	TRBJ1-4	CASSYSSGTNEKLFF
TRBV28	TRBJ2-7	CASKGAGRLLYEQYF
TRBV7-9	TRBJ2-5	CASSFLLAGDREQYF
TRBV27	TRBJ1-2	CASSLSSSLNYGYTF
TRBV19	TRBJ1-3	CASSRTEGASSGNTIYF
TRBV29-1	TRBJ2-1	CSVEDRRGGSYNEQFF
TRBV2	TRBJ2-3	CASSQGATDTQYF
TRBV30	TRBJ2-1	CAWARDSNNEQFF
TRBV7-9	TRBJ2-1	CASSLSLGGNEQFF
TRBV4-1	TRBJ2-7	CASSHSGDYEQYF
TRBV5-6	TRBJ1-1	CASSYGTEAFF
TRBV7-9	TRBJ1-2	CASSLGQANYGYTF
TRBV10-3	TRBJ2-3	CAISEREGSTDTQYF
TRBV5-1	TRBJ2-1	CASSWGTGGGEQFF
TRBV4-3	TRBJ2-3	CASSRSGDTQYF
TRBV28	TRBJ2-7	CASSLGVTPSYEQYF
TRBV27	TRBJ1-5	CASSLSRQGGINQPQHF
TRBV27	TRBJ2-5	CASSLAPGTSGREETQYF
TRBV27	TRBJ1-5	CASSSSTQGTSNQPQHF
TRBV27	TRBJ2-7	CASSDSPQTAYEQYF
TRBV7-9	TRBJ2-2	CASSWTSGNTGELFF
TRBV5-1	TRBJ1-1	CASSVTKGLSEAFF
TRBV6-1	TRBJ2-5	CASSEAVVQGAWEQYF
TRBV4-3	TRBJ2-4	CASSQGTAVAGTLAKNIQYF
TRBV5-6	TRBJ1-1	CASSLEANTEAFF
TRBV4-3	TRBJ2-1	CASSPQGAMGYNEQFF
TRBV4-3	TRBJ2-2	CASSQDPRTNTGELFF
TRBV5-6	TRBJ2-7	CASSSIGRDRARYEQYF
TRBV27	TRBJ1-5	CASSFPGGTDSNQPQHF
TRBV19	TRBJ2-7	CASSKGGIREQYF
TRBV27	TRBJ2-7	CASRSNPGQGATYEQYF
TRBV7-9	TRBJ2-1	CSSSPRLPQALF
TRBV19	TRBJ2-7	CASSGQGTQSEQYF
TRBV30	TRBJ1-1	CAWSKGAGTEAFF
TRBV5-6	TRBJ2-6	CASSLDRGTPGVLTF
TRBV4-1	TRBJ2-2	CASSQVVGGGNTGELFF
TRBV7-9	TRBJ1-2	CASSPTGTGVYGYTF
TRBV6-1	TRBJ1-5	CASSPQGLSNQPQHF
TRBV7-9	TRBJ1-2	CASSLSAPSAIVYGYTF
TRBV19	TRBJ2-1	CASSSPGLAGGQDNEQFF
TRBV7-9	TRBJ2-1	CASSLLLGQGAKYEQFF
TRBV19	TRBJ1-1	CASSPVGGTEAFF
TRBV28	TRBJ2-2	CASSLIRITGELFF